This T cell receptor (beta chain) is drawn from a study of T-cell memory formation after mild COVID-19. TCRdb recomputed calls from the 5' RACE reads with MiXCR, one row per CDR3 protein. The table has more than 350,000 distinct CDR3 sequences, approximately 15% seen once. The CDR3 extends over 14 amino acids. The V gene's germline CDR1 is MNHEY and CDR2 SMNVEV (reference sequence). V lost 3 bases to trimming and J lost 0 bases, with 8 bases between them. The chain uses TRBV27 and TRBJ2-5; D uncertain. The receptor's source is a man aged 18 to 29 who had mild COVID-19 (a few samples of this study predate the infection). Cell type and time point are not known. Sample: PBMCs or a T cell subset sorted from them (not recorded which). The CDR3 reads CASSFGQYQETQYF. The DNA of the CDR3 is TGTGCCAGCAGTTTTGGCCAGTACCAAGAGACCCAGTACTTC.